This TCR beta chain derives from a study of a mutant IDH1 vaccine in newly diagnosed glioma. The overall study: Treated individuals were 62.5% male and approximately 38% female, averaging about 37 years of age. Most had both radiotherapy and temozolomide beforehand; others had only one. Study results and limitations: Changes in top peripheral clonotypes did not appear linked to pseudoprogression.

The method was immunoSEQ multiplex PCR; TCRdb's version includes in-frame clones alone and lacks a portion of them. In the table there are tens of thousands of clones, over 70% of which are singletons. Germline loops: CDR1 SNHLY, CDR2 FYNNEI. Trimming left V 4 bases short and J 1 base short, with 10 bases between. The CDR3 sequence is 14 residues long. In this sample, this clone turned up a few times. No antigen is known for it. Stated time point: baseline, week 1 (first vaccination visit). As to treatment: pre-vaccination baseline after standard-of-care therapy. Donors had new IDH1-mutant astrocytomas of WHO grade 3 or 4 (ATRX-lost).

The chain couples TRBV2 to TRBJ1-1; D is unclear. The material sequenced was PBMCs, taken from a glioma patient treated with radiotherapy, temozolomide or both. The source is a man aged 40-49 years with glioma. Some clones in this sample may be carry-over from other donors' samples. The CDR3 spells CASSVALSNTEAFF. The CDR3 DNA follows: TGTGCCAGCAGTGTAGCCCTGTCGAACACTGAAGCTTTCTTT.